The 30 T cell receptor beta chains below were found in one sample sequenced in a study of CD8 T cells in Susac syndrome. RNA, at about 0.45 to 1 ug, was reverse transcribed with random hexamers. TCRdb re-analysed the immunoSEQ multiplex PCR reads in MiXCR, keeping a single row per CDR3 protein. The table includes hundreds of thousands of distinct CDR3 sequences, roughly 90% detected once. Sequencing input: CD8+ T cells from PBMCs. Receptors were obtained from a human donor with multiple sclerosis.

This sequence joins TRBV29-1 and TRBJ1-2; tentatively, D is TRBD1 (5 bases). Trimming took 6 bases from V and 5 from J, leaving 13 bases between them. This CDR3 spans 12 amino acids. Germline assignment: CDR1 SQVTM and CDR2 ANQGSEA. The CDR3 here is CSVRQTGYGYTF. The CDR3 DNA is TGCAGCGTCAGACAGACGGGGTATGGCTACACCTTC.

The chain links TRBV5-4 to TRBJ2-7, with a possible D match to TRBD2 (6 bases). Germline-derived CDR1 and CDR2 are SGHNT and YYREEE (reference sequence). Trimming took 0 bases from V and 1 from J, leaving 11 bases between them. This CDR3 has 15 amino acids. The CDR3 nucleotides are TGTGCCAGCAGCTTGGCCTGGGGGGAATCCTACGAGCAGTACTTC. It yields the protein CASSLAWGESYEQYF. The complete variable domain, with remaining parts taken from reference TRBV5-4 and TRBJ2-7, reads ETGVTQSPTHLIKTRGQQVTLRCSSQSGHNTVSWYQQALGQGPQFIFQYYREEENGRGNFPPRFSGLQFPNYSSELNVNALELDDSALYLCASSLAWGESYEQYFGPGTRLTVT.

V usage is TRBV30 and J usage is TRBJ1-3; 10 bases align to TRBD1. CDR1 GTSNPN and CDR2 SVGIG come from the germline V gene (reference sequence). V lost 2 bases and J lost 4; bases outside the gene matches: 14. The CDR3 runs 18 residues. This chain's CDR3 is CAWSKAPGTGAAGNTIYF. The DNA for the CDR3 is TGTGCCTGGAGTAAAGCCCCAGGGACAGGGGCTGCCGGAAACACCATATATTTT.

The V call is TRBV5-1, the J call TRBJ1-2, with D perhaps TRBD1 (5 bases). The V gene's germline CDR1 is SGHRS and CDR2 YFSETQ. This CDR3 is built from 12 residues. V was pared by 2 bases and J by 8 bases, with 10 bases between. The CDR3 is CASSFEGSGYTF. CDR3 in DNA: TGCGCCAGCAGCTTTGAGGGGTCCGGCTACACCTTC.

The chain is built from TRBV21-1 and TRBJ1-1. TRBV21-1 is marked as a pseudogene. The CDR3 has 14 residues. The CDR3: CASSKGFRGTEAFF. The DNA of the CDR3 is TGTGCCAGCAGCAAAGGTTTTCGGGGCACTGAAGCTTTCTTT.

Written as DNA, the CDR3 is TGTGCCAGCAGTCCTGGCGCAGATACGCAGTATTTT. Translated, it gives CASSPGADTQYF. The chain joins TRBV7-3 to TRBJ2-3; D is unresolved. Germline V lookup: CDR1 SGHTA, CDR2 FQGTGA. This CDR3 comprises 12 residues. The V end lost 6 bases, the J end lost 4 bases, and 8 bases lay between the germline ends.

The chain is built from TRBV20-1 and TRBJ2-1, with D possibly TRBD2 on 5 matching bases. V was clipped by 2 bases and J by 9 bases, with 11 bases between them. The germline V gene encodes CDR1 DFQATT and CDR2 SNEGSKA (reference sequence). The CDR3 is 12 residues long. The CDR3 region is CSARIGGFEQFF. The CDR3 DNA reads TGCAGTGCTAGAATTGGAGGATTTGAGCAGTTCTTC.

This clonotype has just one count. The genes are TRBV30 and TRBJ2-7; D is ambiguous. Germline V gene lookup returns CDR1 GTSNPN and CDR2 SVGIG (reference sequence). This CDR3 spans 12 amino acids. With 3 bases removed from V and 7 bases from J, the gap between germline ends came to 13 bases. The CDR3 here is CAWSQSRLEQYF. The CDR3 nucleotides read TGTGCCTGGAGCCAAAGTCGGCTTGAGCAGTACTTC. The variable domain in full, with the rest retrieved from reference TRBV30 and TRBJ2-7, is SQTIHQWPATLVQPVGSPLSLECTVEGTSNPNLYWYRQAAGRGLQLLFYSVGIGQISSEVPQNLSASRPQDRQFILSSKKLLLSDSGFYLCAWSQSRLEQYFGPGTRLTVT.

The gene calls are TRBV9 and TRBJ2-6; D is ambiguous. The germline V and J ends were trimmed by 0 bases and 0 bases, with 10 bases remaining between them. The CDR3 loop spans 17 amino acids. The germline V gene has CDR1 SGDLS and CDR2 YYNGEE. In DNA form, the CDR3 reads TGTGCCAGCAGCGTAGAGGCCTGGTCCTCTGGGGCCAACGTCCTGACTTTC. Amino acid sequence: CASSVEAWSSGANVLTF.

The rearrangement joins TRBV15 to TRBJ2-1, with D unresolved. The V gene's germline CDR1 is LNHNV and CDR2 YYDKDF (reference sequence). This CDR3 contains 12 residues. Trimming stripped 1 base from V and 7 bases from J, with 5 bases between. CDR3 DNA: TGTGCCACCAGCAGAGTTCTGAATGAGCAGTTCTTC. Protein product: CATSRVLNEQFF.

The rearrangement joins TRBV4-1 to TRBJ2-7; 7 nucleotides agree with TRBD2. V trimming: 3 bases; J trimming: 0 bases; junction bases outside the gene matches: 11. The germline V gene encodes CDR1 MGHRA and CDR2 YSYEKL. The CDR3 loop spans 17 amino acids. CDR3 DNA: TGCGCCAGCAGCCAGACCACTCAAGCGGGACTCTCCTACGAGCAGTACTTC. It yields the protein CASSQTTQAGLSYEQYF.

The rearrangement joins TRBV19 to TRBJ1-1; D is uncertain. Trimming took off 7 bases at V and 1 base at J, with 4 bases between the two ends. CDR3 length: 11 amino acids. The germline CDR1 and CDR2 sequences are LNHDA and SQIVND (reference sequence). In DNA form, the CDR3 reads TGTGCCAGTACGGCGAACACTGAAGCTTTCTTT. Translation gives CASTANTEAFF.

V is TRBV29-1 and J is TRBJ1-2; 9 bases line up with TRBD1. Per the germline V gene, CDR1 is SQVTM and CDR2 is ANQGSEA. J lost 4 bases, V lost 4 bases, and 16 bases had no gene match. The length of the CDR3 is 17 residues. CDR3 nucleotide sequence: TGCAGCGTTGCCGGAAGGACAGGGGCGCTCCGTTCCTATGGCTACACCTTC. Its translation is CSVAGRTGALRSYGYTF.

The chain employs TRBV13 and TRBJ2-7, with D unresolved. Germline CDR1 and CDR2: PRHDT and FYEKMQ (reference sequence). Between the trimmed V and J ends, which lost 0 bases and 6 bases, there was a span of 9 bases. The CDR3 runs 13 residues. The CDR3 is CASSLGWGSEQYF. In DNA, the CDR3 is TGTGCCAGCAGCTTAGGTTGGGGTTCCGAGCAGTACTTC.

The chain joins TRBV7-9 to TRBJ1-1, with TRBD1 matching 7 bases. Unmatched junction bases numbered 5, after V lost 5 bases and J lost 5 bases. From germline, CDR1 is SEHNR and CDR2 FQNEAQ (reference sequence). The CDR3 spans 13 residues. CDR3 sequence (DNA): TGTGCCAGCAGCCTGACAGGGAGGACTGAAGCTTTCTTT. Translated, it gives CASSLTGRTEAFF. Full variable domain (rest looked up from reference TRBV7-9 and TRBJ1-1): DTGVSQNPRHKITKRGQNVTFRCDPISEHNRLYWYRQTLGQGPEFLTYFQNEAQLEKSRLLSDRFSAERPKGSFSTLEIQRTEQGDSAMYLCASSLTGRTEAFFGQGTRLTVV.

The V and J genes are TRBV11-2 and TRBJ2-2; D uncertain. V shed 1 base and J shed 5 bases, with 11 bases lying between them. This CDR3 region has 15 residues. Germline V gene data show CDR1 as SGHAT and CDR2 as FQNNGV. DNA of the CDR3: TGTGCCAGCAGCTTAGGGTACAGTGGGACCGGGGAGCTGTTTTTT. Amino acid sequence: CASSLGYSGTGELFF.

The chain is built from TRBV7-9 and TRBJ2-7; maybe TRBD2 (7 bases). The V end was cut by 5 bases, the J end by 4 bases, with 15 bases between. Germline V gives CDR1 SEHNR, CDR2 FQNEAQ (reference sequence). The CDR3 loop spans 14 amino acids. CDR3 sequence reads: CASSPAGAAYEQYF. The CDR3 nucleotides read TGTGCCAGCAGCCCGGCGGGGGCGGCTTACGAGCAGTACTTC.

This sequence joins TRBV3-1 and TRBJ2-3, with TRBD2 matching over 10 bases. V gave up 1 base and J gave up 2 bases; unmatched junction bases: 12. The CDR3 consists of 19 residues. From germline, CDR1 is LGHDT and CDR2 YNNKEL (reference sequence). The DNA of the CDR3 is TGTGCCAGCAGCCAAGCGCAAGTAGCGGGGGGATTATTCACAGATACGCAGTATTTT. This sequence encodes CASSQAQVAGGLFTDTQYF.

The genes are TRBV14 and TRBJ1-1; D not resolved. V lost 4 bases, J lost 6 bases, and 12 bases lay in between. Germline CDR1 is SGHDN and CDR2 is FVKESK. The CDR3 is 13 residues long. This chain's CDR3 is CASSLGRSAEAFF. The CDR3 bases are TGTGCCAGCAGCCTCGGCAGATCGGCTGAAGCTTTCTTT.

The chain couples TRBV4-2 to TRBJ2-7; D possibly corresponds to TRBD2 (5 bases). The CDR3 is 15 residues long. The V end lost 0 bases, the J end lost 5 bases, and 14 bases lay between the germline ends. CDR1 LGHNA and CDR2 YNFKEQ come from the germline V gene. The CDR3: CASSQDERLFDEQYF. The CDR3 bases are TGTGCCAGCAGCCAAGATGAGCGGCTGTTCGACGAGCAGTACTTC.

In this sample, this clonotype turned up once. The chain employs TRBV7-9 and TRBJ2-7; 10 nucleotides align to TRBD2. V was pared by 0 bases and J by 5 bases, with 7 bases of the junction left unmatched. CDR3 size: 16 residues. From germline, CDR1 is SEHNR and CDR2 FQNEAQ (reference sequence). CDR3 DNA: TGTGCCAGCAGCTTAGCGAATGCACTAGCGGGGAACGAGCAGTACTTC. Its protein is CASSLANALAGNEQYF.

This chain links TRBV7-9 with TRBJ1-2, with D possibly TRBD1 on 5 matching bases. The V and J ends lost 2 bases and 4 bases respectively, with 11 bases between them. Germline V gene lookup returns CDR1 SEHNR and CDR2 FQNEAQ (reference sequence). This CDR3 spans 14 amino acids. In nucleotides, the CDR3 is TGTGCCAGCAGCTTACCAGGGCGCCTCTATGGCTACACCTTC. Translated: CASSLPGRLYGYTF.

The CDR3: CASSQPDRGAKGANVLTF. CDR3 bases: TGTGCCAGCAGCCAACCTGACAGGGGGGCGAAGGGGGCCAACGTCCTGACTTTC. The chain has TRBV2 and TRBJ2-6; TRBD1 agrees at 9 bases. Trimming cost V 6 bases and J 4 bases; bases outside gene matches: 13. This CDR3 has 18 amino acids. Per the germline V gene, CDR1 is SNHLY and CDR2 is FYNNEI.

The chain combines TRBV9 with TRBJ2-6; TRBD1 matches 9 bases. This CDR3 is 19 amino acids long. Germline loops: CDR1 SGDLS, CDR2 YYNGEE. The V segment lost 4 bases and the J segment 2 bases; nucleotides outside the gene matches: 13. Here the CDR3 reads CASSLNPQGALAGANVLTF. The CDR3 DNA reads TGTGCCAGCAGCTTAAACCCACAGGGGGCGCTCGCTGGGGCCAACGTCCTGACTTTC.

The rearrangement links TRBV24-1 to TRBJ2-3; D possibly uses TRBD1 or TRBD2 (5 bases each). Trimming shortened V by 6 bases and J by 2 bases, and 23 bases separated the two germline ends. Germline assignment: CDR1 KGHDR and CDR2 SFDVKD. CDR3 length equals 18 residues. The CDR3 protein is CATSPIPGAEGPTDTQYF. The CDR3 DNA sequence: TGTGCCACCAGTCCCATCCCCGGGGCCGAGGGCCCCACAGATACGCAGTATTTT.

The chain carries TRBV3-1 and TRBJ2-1; D is perhaps TRBD1 or TRBD2 (5 bases each). V was pared by 6 bases and J by 8 bases, with 20 bases between. The CDR3 length is 15 residues. The germline V gene encodes CDR1 LGHDT and CDR2 YNNKEL (reference sequence). This CDR3 is CASSQIVGETDEQFF. The DNA for the CDR3 is TGTGCCAGCAGTCAAATAGTAGGGGAGACGGATGAGCAGTTCTTC.

The V call is TRBV15, the J call TRBJ1-4, with D possibly matching TRBD1 (5 bases). The length of the CDR3 is 16 residues. Trimming pared 5 bases from V and 5 bases from J, leaving 18 bases between. The germline V gene encodes CDR1 LNHNV and CDR2 YYDKDF (reference sequence). CDR3 coding DNA: TGTGCCACCAGCGCCCTGCTCGGACATCTAAATGAAAAACTGTTTTTT. Translated, it gives CATSALLGHLNEKLFF.

The chain combines TRBV19 with TRBJ1-1; D remains unclear. The CDR3 is made up of 12 amino acids. Trimming removed 1 base at V and 4 bases at J, with 4 bases between. CDR1 and CDR2 from the germline V gene are LNHDA and SQIVND (reference sequence). The CDR3 coding sequence is TGTGCCAGTAGTATAGCGGGCACTGAAGCTTTCTTT. Protein sequence: CASSIAGTEAFF.

The chain links TRBV7-9 to TRBJ2-1, with a weak D call TRBD1 (5 bases). The germline V gene has CDR1 SEHNR and CDR2 FQNEAQ (reference sequence). This CDR3 contains 15 residues. V was trimmed by 2 bases and J by 4 bases, leaving 12 bases between them. The CDR3 region has the DNA TGTGCCAGCAGCTTAACGGTTCGGACATACAATGAGCAGTTCTTC. Translating it yields CASSLTVRTYNEQFF.

The CDR3 sequence: CASSLRLGRETQYF. The CDR3 nucleotides are TGTGCCAGCAGCCTCCGGCTGGGGCGGGAGACCCAGTACTTC. V gene TRBV7-8 combines with J gene TRBJ2-5, with D tentatively TRBD1 (5 bases). V was shortened by 5 bases and J by 5 bases, with 15 bases between the two germline ends. This CDR3 spans 14 amino acids. Per germline, CDR1 SGHVS and CDR2 FQNEAQ.